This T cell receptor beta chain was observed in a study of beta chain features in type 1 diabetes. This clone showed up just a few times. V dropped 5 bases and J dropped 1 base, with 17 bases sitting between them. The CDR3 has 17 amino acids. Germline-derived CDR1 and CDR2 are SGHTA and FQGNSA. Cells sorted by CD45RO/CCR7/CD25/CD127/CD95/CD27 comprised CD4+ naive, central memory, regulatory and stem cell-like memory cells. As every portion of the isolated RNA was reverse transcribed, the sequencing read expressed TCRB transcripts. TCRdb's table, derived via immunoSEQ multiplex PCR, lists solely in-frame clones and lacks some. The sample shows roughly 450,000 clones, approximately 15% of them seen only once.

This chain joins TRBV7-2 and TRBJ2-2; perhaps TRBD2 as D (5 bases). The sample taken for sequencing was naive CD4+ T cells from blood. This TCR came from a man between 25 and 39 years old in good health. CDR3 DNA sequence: TGTGCCAGCAGCCCAGAGACTATGACACGGAACACCGGGGAGCTGTTTTTT. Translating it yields CASSPETMTRNTGELFF.